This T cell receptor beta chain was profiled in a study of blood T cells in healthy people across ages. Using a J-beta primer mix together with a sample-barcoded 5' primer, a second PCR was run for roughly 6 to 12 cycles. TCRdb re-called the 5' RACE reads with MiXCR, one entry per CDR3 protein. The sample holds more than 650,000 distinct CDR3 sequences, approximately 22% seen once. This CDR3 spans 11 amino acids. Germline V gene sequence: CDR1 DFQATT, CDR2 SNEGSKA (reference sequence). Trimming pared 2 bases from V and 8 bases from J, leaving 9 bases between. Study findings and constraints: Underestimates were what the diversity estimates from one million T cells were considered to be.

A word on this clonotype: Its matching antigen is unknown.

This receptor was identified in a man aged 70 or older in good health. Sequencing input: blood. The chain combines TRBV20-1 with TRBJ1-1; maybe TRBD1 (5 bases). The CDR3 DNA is TGCAGTGCTAGAAGGGACGAAGAAGCTTTCTTT. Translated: CSARRDEEAFF.